This record concerns one T cell receptor beta chain sequence. Antigen: not known. Time point in this sample: late sampling 161 to 241 days after vaccination in three convalescent patients. Regarding treatment: roughly 10-day PBMC culture with coronavirus spike peptide pools or control peptides (ViraFEST assay). This sample was included in a study of vaccination and CD4 T cells after COVID-19. Whole-study context: The post-COVID samples were taken a median roughly 100 days after diagnosis, anywhere from 35 to 161.

This CDR3 contains 14 residues. Germline CDR1 and CDR2: SGHTA and FQGTGA. Trimming stripped 5 bases from V and 0 bases from J, with 11 bases between. Oncomine TCR Beta short-read sequencing was applied to DNA from cultured CD4+ T cells. TCRdb processed the PCR reads anew with MiXCR; each CDR3 protein has one entry. The sample consists of 22,000 or so distinct CDR3 sequences, 30% to 35% of them appearing once. This receptor was identified in a human donor who had recovered from COVID-19. V is TRBV7-3 and J is TRBJ2-7; tentative D call: TRBD1 (6 bases). The sequences come from CD4+ T cells from blood, cultured in vitro, collected about 7 months after SARS-CoV-2 vaccination. In nucleotides, the CDR3 is TGTGCCAGCAGCCCGGACAGATTCTCCTACGAGCAGTACTTC. The encoded protein is CASSPDRFSYEQYF. The full variable domain, its missing parts supplied by reference TRBV7-3 and TRBJ2-7, is GAGVSQTPSNKVTEKGKYVELRCDPISGHTALYWYRQSLGQGPEFLIYFQGTGAADDSGLPNDRFFAVRPEGSVSTLKIQRTERGDSAVYLCASSPDRFSYEQYFGPGTRLTVT.